Below, one T cell receptor beta chain is given with its context. A junction end diverges from the germline sequence, so it may reflect a read error. The CDR3 contains 16 residues. Per germline, CDR1 MDHEN and CDR2 SYDVKM. The entry originates in a study of T cells in Graves' hyperthyroidism and ophthalmopathy. Template material for amplifying TCR beta CDR3 regions consisted of RNA transcripts. First-round RT-PCR with HTBI primers amplified the TCR CDR3 region. TCRdb independently ran MiXCR on the multiplex PCR reads; one entry per CDR3 protein. This sample has under 300,000 distinct CDR3 sequences, with roughly an eighth found just once.

The origin of this receptor is a woman aged 40 to 50 with Graves' hyperthyroidism. The sequencing sample was made of blood. The chain links TRBV28 to TRBJ2-1; the match to TRBD2 covers 12 bases. The chain's CDR3 is CASSPTLAGGPFQQLF. CDR3 in DNA: TGTGCCAGCAGCCCCACCCTAGCGGGAGGGCCCTTCCAGCAGCTCTTC.